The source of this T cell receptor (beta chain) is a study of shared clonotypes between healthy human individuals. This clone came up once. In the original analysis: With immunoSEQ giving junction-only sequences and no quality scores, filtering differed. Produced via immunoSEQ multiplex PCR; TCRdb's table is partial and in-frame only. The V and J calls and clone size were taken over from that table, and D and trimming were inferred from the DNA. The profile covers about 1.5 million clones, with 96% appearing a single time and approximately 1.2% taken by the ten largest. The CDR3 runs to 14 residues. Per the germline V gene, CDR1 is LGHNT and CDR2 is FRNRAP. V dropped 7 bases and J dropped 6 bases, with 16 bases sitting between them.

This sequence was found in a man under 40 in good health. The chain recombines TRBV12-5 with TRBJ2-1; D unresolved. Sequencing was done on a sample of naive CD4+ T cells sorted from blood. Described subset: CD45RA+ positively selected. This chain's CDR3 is CASVLQTLRNEQFF. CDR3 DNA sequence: TGTGCTAGTGTCCTTCAAACCCTACGCAATGAGCAGTTCTTC.